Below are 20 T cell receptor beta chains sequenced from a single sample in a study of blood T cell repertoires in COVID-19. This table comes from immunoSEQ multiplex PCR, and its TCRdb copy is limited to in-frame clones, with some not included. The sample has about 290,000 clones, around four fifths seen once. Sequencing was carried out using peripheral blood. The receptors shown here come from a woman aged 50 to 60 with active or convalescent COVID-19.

DNA of the CDR3: TGTGCCAGCAGTGAACTTAGCGGGAGCTCCTACAATGAGCAGTTCTTC. This encodes CASSELSGSSYNEQFF. V is TRBV2 and J is TRBJ2-1; TRBD2 agrees at 9 bases. CDR1 and CDR2 from the germline V gene are SNHLY and FYNNEI. The CDR3 length is 16 residues. J gave up 0 bases and V 2 bases, and 2 bases lay outside the gene matches.

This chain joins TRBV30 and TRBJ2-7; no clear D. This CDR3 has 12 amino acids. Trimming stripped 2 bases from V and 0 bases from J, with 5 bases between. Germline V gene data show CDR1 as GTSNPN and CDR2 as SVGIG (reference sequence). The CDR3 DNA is TGTGCCTGGAGTCCGAGCTCCTACGAGCAGTACTTC. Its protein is CAWSPSSYEQYF.

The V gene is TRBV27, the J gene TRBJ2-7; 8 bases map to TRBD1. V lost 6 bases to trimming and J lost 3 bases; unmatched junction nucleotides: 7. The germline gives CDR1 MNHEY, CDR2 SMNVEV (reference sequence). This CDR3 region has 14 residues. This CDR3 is CASSPTGTGYEQYF. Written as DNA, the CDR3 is TGTGCCAGCAGCCCCACCGGGACAGGCTACGAGCAGTACTTC.

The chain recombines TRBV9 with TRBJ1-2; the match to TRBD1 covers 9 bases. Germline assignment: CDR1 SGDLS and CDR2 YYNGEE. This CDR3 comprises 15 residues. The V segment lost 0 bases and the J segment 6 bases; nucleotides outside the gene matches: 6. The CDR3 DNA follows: TGTGCCAGCAGCGTAGCTGCGGGACAGGGCCATGGCTACACCTTC. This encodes CASSVAAGQGHGYTF.

The CDR3 nucleotides are TGTGCCAGCAGTAGCGCGGATTCCTACGAGCAGTACTTC. Translated, it gives CASSSADSYEQYF. The V call is TRBV6-5, the J call TRBJ2-7; D not certain. The V and J ends lost 5 bases and 1 base respectively, with 9 bases between them. Germline CDR1 reads MNHEY; CDR2 reads SVGAGI. This CDR3 has 13 residues.

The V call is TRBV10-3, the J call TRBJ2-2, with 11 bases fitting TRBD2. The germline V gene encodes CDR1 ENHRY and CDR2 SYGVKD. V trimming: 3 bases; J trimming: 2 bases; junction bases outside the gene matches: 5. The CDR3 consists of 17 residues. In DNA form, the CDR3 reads TGTGCCATCAGTGATCGGCTAGCGGGAGGAAACACCGGGGAGCTGTTTTTT. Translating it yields CAISDRLAGGNTGELFF.

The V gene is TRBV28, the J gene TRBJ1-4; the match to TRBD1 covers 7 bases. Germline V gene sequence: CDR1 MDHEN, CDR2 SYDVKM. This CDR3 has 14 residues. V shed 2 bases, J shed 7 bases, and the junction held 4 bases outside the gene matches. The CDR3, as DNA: TGTGCCAGCAGTTTACCCAGGGGGGCTGAAAAACTGTTTTTT. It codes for CASSLPRGAEKLFF.

CDR3 DNA sequence: TGTGCCACCAGCAGAGATTTAGTGATCAATGAAAAACTGTTTTTT. Its protein is CATSRDLVINEKLFF. The chain uses TRBV15 and TRBJ1-4; D is uncertain. The germline gives CDR1 LNHNV, CDR2 YYDKDF (reference sequence). V gave up 0 bases and J gave up 5 bases, with 10 bases separating them. The CDR3 covers 15 residues.

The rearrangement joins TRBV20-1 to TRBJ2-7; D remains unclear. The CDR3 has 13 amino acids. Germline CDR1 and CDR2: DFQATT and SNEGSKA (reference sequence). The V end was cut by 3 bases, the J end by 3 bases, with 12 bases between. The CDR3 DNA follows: TGCAGTGCTAGTTCATATGCCGGCTACGAGCAGTACTTC. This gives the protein CSASSYAGYEQYF.

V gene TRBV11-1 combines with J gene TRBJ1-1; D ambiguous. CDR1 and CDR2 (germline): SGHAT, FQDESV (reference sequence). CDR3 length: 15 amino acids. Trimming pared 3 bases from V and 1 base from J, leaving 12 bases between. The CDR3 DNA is TGTGCCAGCAGCTTTATGGCCAGATCGAACACTGAAGCTTTCTTT. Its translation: CASSFMARSNTEAFF. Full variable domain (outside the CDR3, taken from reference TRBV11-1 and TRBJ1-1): EAEVAQSPRYKITEKSQAVAFWCDPISGHATLYWYRQILGQGPELLVQFQDESVVDDSQLPKDRFSAERLKGVDSTLKIQPAELGDSAMYLCASSFMARSNTEAFFGQGTRLTVV.

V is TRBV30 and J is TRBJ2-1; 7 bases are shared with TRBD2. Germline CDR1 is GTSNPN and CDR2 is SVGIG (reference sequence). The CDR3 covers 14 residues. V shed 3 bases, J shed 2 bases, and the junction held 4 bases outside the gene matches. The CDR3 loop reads CAWSGGGPYNEQFF. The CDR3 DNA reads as TGTGCCTGGAGCGGGGGAGGGCCCTACAATGAGCAGTTCTTC. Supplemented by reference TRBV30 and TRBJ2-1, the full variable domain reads SQTIHQWPATLVQPVGSPLSLECTVEGTSNPNLYWYRQAAGRGLQLLFYSVGIGQISSEVPQNLSASRPQDRQFILSSKKLLLSDSGFYLCAWSGGGPYNEQFFGPGTRLTVL.

In DNA form, the CDR3 reads TGTGCCAGCAGCCCATTCGAGGGAGGCACTGAAGCTTTCTTT. Its protein product is CASSPFEGGTEAFF. V gene TRBV7-3 combines with J gene TRBJ1-1; D call uncertain. CDR1 and CDR2 from the germline V gene are SGHTA and FQGTGA. Trimming removed 5 bases at V and 4 bases at J, with 14 bases between. The length of the CDR3 is 14 residues.

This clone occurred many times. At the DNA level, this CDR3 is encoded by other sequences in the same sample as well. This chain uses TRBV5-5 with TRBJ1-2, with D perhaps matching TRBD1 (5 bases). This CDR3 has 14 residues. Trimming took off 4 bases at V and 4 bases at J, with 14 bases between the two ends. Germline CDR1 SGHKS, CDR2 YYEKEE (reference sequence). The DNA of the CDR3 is TGTGCCAGCAGCCCAGACTCCGGGGGCTATGGCTACACCTTC. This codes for CASSPDSGGYGYTF.

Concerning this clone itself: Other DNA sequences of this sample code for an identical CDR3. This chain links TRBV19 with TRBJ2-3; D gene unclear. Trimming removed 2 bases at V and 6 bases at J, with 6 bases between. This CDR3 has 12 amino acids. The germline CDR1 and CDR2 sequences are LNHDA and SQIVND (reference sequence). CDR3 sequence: CASSIRGDTQYF. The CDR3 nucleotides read TGTGCCAGTAGTATAAGAGGTGATACGCAGTATTTT.

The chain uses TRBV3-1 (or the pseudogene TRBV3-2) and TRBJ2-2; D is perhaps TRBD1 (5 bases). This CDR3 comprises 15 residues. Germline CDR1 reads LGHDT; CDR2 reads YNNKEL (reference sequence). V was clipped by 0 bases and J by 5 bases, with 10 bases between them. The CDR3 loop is CASSQDRVRTGELFF. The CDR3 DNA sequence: TGTGCCAGCAGCCAAGACAGGGTCCGAACCGGGGAGCTGTTTTTT.

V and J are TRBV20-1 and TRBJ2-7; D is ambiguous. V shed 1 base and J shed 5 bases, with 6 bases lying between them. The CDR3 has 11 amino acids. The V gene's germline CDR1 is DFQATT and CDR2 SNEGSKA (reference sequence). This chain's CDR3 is CSARVGHEQYF. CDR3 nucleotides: TGCAGTGCTAGAGTGGGCCACGAGCAGTACTTC.

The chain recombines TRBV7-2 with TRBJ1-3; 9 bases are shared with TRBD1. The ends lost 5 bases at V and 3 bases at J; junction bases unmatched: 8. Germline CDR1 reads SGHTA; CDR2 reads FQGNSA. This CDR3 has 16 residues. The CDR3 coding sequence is TGTGCCAGCAGCAACCGGGACAGGGCTTTTGGAAACACCATATATTTT. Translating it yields CASSNRDRAFGNTIYF.

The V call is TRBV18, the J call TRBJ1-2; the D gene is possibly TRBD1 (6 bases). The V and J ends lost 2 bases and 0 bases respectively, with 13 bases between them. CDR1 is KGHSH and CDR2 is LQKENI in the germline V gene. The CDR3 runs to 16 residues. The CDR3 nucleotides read TGTGCCAGCTCACCATATTGGGACATCACTAACTATGGCTACACCTTC. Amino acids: CASSPYWDITNYGYTF.

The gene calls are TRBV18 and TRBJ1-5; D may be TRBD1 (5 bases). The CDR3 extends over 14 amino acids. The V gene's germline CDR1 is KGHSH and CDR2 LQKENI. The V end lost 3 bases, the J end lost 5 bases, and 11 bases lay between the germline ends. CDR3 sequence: CASSPGQGHQPQHF. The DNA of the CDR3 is TGTGCCAGCTCACCTGGCCAGGGCCATCAGCCCCAGCATTTT.

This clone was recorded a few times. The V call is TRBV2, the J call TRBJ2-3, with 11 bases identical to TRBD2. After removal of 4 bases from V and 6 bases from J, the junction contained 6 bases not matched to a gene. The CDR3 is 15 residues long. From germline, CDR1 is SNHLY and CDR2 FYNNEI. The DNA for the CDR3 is TGTGCCAGCAGTGGACTAGCGGGAAGGTCGGATACGCAGTATTTT. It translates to CASSGLAGRSDTQYF. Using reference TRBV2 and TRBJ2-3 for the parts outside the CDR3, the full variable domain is EPEVTQTPSHQVTQMGQEVILRCVPISNHLYFYWYRQILGQKVEFLVSFYNNEISEKSEIFDDQFSVERPDGSNFTLKIRSTKLEDSAMYFCASSGLAGRSDTQYFGPGTRLTVL.